This is a list of T cell receptor beta chains from one sample in a study of CD8 T cells in ankylosing spondylitis. TCRdb processed the 5' RACE reads anew with MiXCR; each CDR3 protein has one entry. The sample shows hundreds of thousands of distinct CDR3 sequences, 12% of them seen only once. Sample: blood, either unsorted or a sorted T cell fraction (not recorded which). All receptors derive from a male donor with ankylosing spondylitis. CDR3s include the opening cysteine and the closing phenylalanine or tryptophan. The D gene is left open where the match is weak. Rows give clone size only sometimes, using once, few, many, or a class for an expanded clone.

>TRBV20-1|TRBJ2-4|many|NA
TGCAGTGCTGGTATTCGGATTACAGCCAAAAACATTCAGTACTTC
CSAGIRITAKNIQYF
>TRBV4-1|TRBJ2-3|NA|NA
TGCGCCAGCAGCCCCCGGCCGTCCGCCACAGATACGCAGTATTTT
CASSPRPSATDTQYF
>TRBV6-1|TRBJ2-1|few|TRBD1
TGTGCCAGCAGGCCTTTCGGACAGGGGTTTGATAATGAGCAGTTCTTC
CASRPFGQGFDNEQFF
>TRBV12-3/TRBV12-4|TRBJ1-3|few|NA
TGTGCCAGCAGCCCTTTTGCGACCTTCGGTGGAAACACCATATATTTT
CASSPFATFGGNTIYF
>TRBV27|TRBJ1-6|few|NA
TGTGCCAGCACCCGTTGGGGCCAAAGCTCCTATAATTCACCCCTCCACTTT
CASTRWGQSSYNSPLHF
>TRBV5-1|TRBJ2-3|many|NA
TGCGCCAGCAGCTCCCAGGGGTGGGTGACAGATACGCAGTATTTT
CASSSQGWVTDTQYF
>TRBV20-1|TRBJ1-5|few|NA
TGCAGTGCCGTCGAAAGCAATCAGCCCCAGCATTTT
CSAVESNQPQHF
>TRBV20-1|TRBJ2-1|few|NA
TGCAGTGCCAGGGTCGGGCGGGGTCTTTTTCGCAATGAGCAGTTCTTC
CSARVGRGLFRNEQFF
>TRBV7-2|TRBJ2-3|few|NA
TGTGCCAGCAGCTACTTAAGACAGTCAGATACGCAGTATTTT
CASSYLRQSDTQYF
>TRBV5-1|TRBJ2-1|many|NA
TGCGCCAGCAGCTTGGGACTACACAATGAGCAGTTCTTC
CASSLGLHNEQFF
>TRBV12-3/TRBV12-4|TRBJ2-2|few|NA
TGTGCCAGCAGTTTAGACTACCCACAAACCGGGGAGCTGTTTTTT
CASSLDYPQTGELFF
>TRBV29-1|TRBJ2-1|few|TRBD2
TGCAGCGCCCGGACTAGCGGGGGAAGCTCCTACAATGAGCAGTTCTTC
CSARTSGGSSYNEQFF
>TRBV5-1|TRBJ2-1|NA|TRBD1
TGCGCCAGCAGCCGGGACGGACAGGGGCCTTTAGATGAGCAGTTCTTC
CASSRDGQGPLDEQFF
>TRBV28|TRBJ2-3|NA|NA
TGTGCCAGCAGTTTCTGGTCAGATACGCAGTATTTT
CASSFWSDTQYF
>TRBV20-1|TRBJ2-5|NA|NA
TGCAGTGCTAGAGCAGTGATCCAAGAGACCCAGTACTTC
CSARAVIQETQYF
>TRBV14|TRBJ2-1|few|NA
TGTGCCAGCAGGGGAGGTGGGGACACCTACAATGAGCAGTTCTTC
CASRGGGDTYNEQFF
>TRBV7-3|TRBJ2-5|few|NA
TGTGCCAGCAGCTCCGGGAGCCAAGAGACCCAGTACTTC
CASSSGSQETQYF
>TRBV7-9|TRBJ1-4|NA|NA
TGTGCCAGCAGCTTAGAAGGGGCGATCGGAAAACTGTTTTTT
CASSLEGAIGKLFF
>TRBV4-3|TRBJ1-2|many|NA
TGCGCCAGCAGCCAAGATATGGCGACTTATGGCTACACCTTC
CASSQDMATYGYTF
>TRBV7-2|TRBJ2-7|NA|NA
TGTGCCAGCAGCCCCAGCACCGGGGTCGTCTCCGAGCAGTACTTC
CASSPSTGVVSEQYF
>TRBV12-3/TRBV12-4|TRBJ2-2|many|NA
TGTGCCAGCAGTTTAAATTGGGACACCGGGGAGCTGTTTTTT
CASSLNWDTGELFF
>TRBV7-2|TRBJ2-5|NA|NA
TGTGCCAGCAGCTTAGTCCGGGGCGGTGTGGGGACCCAGTACTTC
CASSLVRGGVGTQYF
>TRBV6-2/TRBV6-3|TRBJ2-5|once|TRBD2
TGTGCCAGCAGTTCGCGGCGGGAGGGGGAGACCCAGTACTTC
CASSSRREGETQYF
>TRBV24-1|TRBJ1-2|few|TRBD1
TGTGCCACCAGTGATGGAGGCAGGGGGCGAGATTTCTATGGCTACACCTTC
CATSDGGRGRDFYGYTF
>TRBV12-3/TRBV12-4|TRBJ2-5|NA|TRBD1
TGTGCCAGCAGTACACAGGGGGTAAGAGAGACCCAGTACTTC
CASSTQGVRETQYF
>TRBV6-2/TRBV6-3|TRBJ2-1|NA|NA
TGTGCCAGCAGCCTCTATTTCAATGAGCAGTTCTTC
CASSLYFNEQFF
>TRBV20-1|TRBJ2-3|NA|TRBD2
TGCAGTGCCGGGGGAGCGGGGAGAACGCAGTATTTT
CSAGGAGRTQYF
>TRBV18|TRBJ1-2|few|NA
TGTGCCAGCTCAAGTGGCGGTCGAGACTATGGCTACACCTTC
CASSSGGRDYGYTF
>TRBV7-2|TRBJ1-1|few|NA
TGTGCCAGCAGCTTACAACAGGTGAACACTGAAGCTTTCTTT
CASSLQQVNTEAFF
>TRBV6-5|TRBJ1-3|few|NA
TGTGCCAGCAGTTACTCGACTGGGACGGGCTCTGGAAACACCATATATTTT
CASSYSTGTGSGNTIYF
>TRBV4-2|TRBJ2-5|many|NA
TGTGCCAGCAGCCAAGATCTAGCGTCCCAAGAGACCCAGTACTTC
CASSQDLASQETQYF
>TRBV27|TRBJ2-7|NA|NA
TGTGCCAGCAGGTCGACAAGTTTCTTCTCCGAGCAGTACTTC
CASRSTSFFSEQYF
>TRBV5-1|TRBJ2-5|NA|TRBD2
TGCGCCAGCAGCTTGGCACTAGCGGGAGGAAAGGGAGAGACCCAGTACTTC
CASSLALAGGKGETQYF
>TRBV7-9|TRBJ1-1|NA|NA
TGTGCCAGCAACACCACGGCGGGGGTAGTGAACACTGAAGCTTTCTTT
CASNTTAGVVNTEAFF
>TRBV4-3|TRBJ1-4|few|NA
TGCGCCAGCAGCCAACCATTAAATGAAAAACTGTTTTTT
CASSQPLNEKLFF
>TRBV5-6|TRBJ2-3|NA|NA
TGTGCCAGCAGCCCCCTCCCGGGGGCAGATACGCAGTATTTT
CASSPLPGADTQYF
>TRBV20-1|TRBJ1-4|NA|TRBD1
TGCAGTGCCAACCACAGGGGGTCTAATGAAAAACTGTTTTTT
CSANHRGSNEKLFF
>TRBV6-5|TRBJ2-7|NA|NA
TGTGCCAGCAGTTATTTGGGGGCACGTCCATACGAGCAGTACTTC
CASSYLGARPYEQYF
>TRBV5-1|TRBJ2-7|NA|NA
TGCGCCAGCAGCTTTGTCTCAGGGAACTACGAGCAGTACTTC
CASSFVSGNYEQYF
>TRBV4-3|TRBJ1-2|many|NA
TGCGCCAGCAGCCCTTCCCAGGGACACTATGGCTACACCTTC
CASSPSQGHYGYTF
>TRBV7-2|TRBJ1-6|few|TRBD1
TGTGCCAGCAGCCGAGCAGGGGGCGATGGTTCACCCCTCCACTTT
CASSRAGGDGSPLHF
>TRBV5-1|TRBJ2-2|many|NA
TGCGCCAGCAGCTTGTATACAGACACCGGGGAGCTGTTTTTT
CASSLYTDTGELFF
>TRBV11-2|TRBJ1-2|NA|NA
TGTGCCAGCAGCTTAAGGGGAGGAAGCTCCCACTTTAACTATGGCTACACCTTC
CASSLRGGSSHFNYGYTF
>TRBV9|TRBJ2-5|NA|NA
TGTGCCAGCAGCGTAATTCCCCAAGAGACCCAGTACTTC
CASSVIPQETQYF
>TRBV20-1|TRBJ2-1|few|NA
TGCAGTGCCGAAGAGGCCCCCTCCTACAATGAGCAGTTCTTC
CSAEEAPSYNEQFF